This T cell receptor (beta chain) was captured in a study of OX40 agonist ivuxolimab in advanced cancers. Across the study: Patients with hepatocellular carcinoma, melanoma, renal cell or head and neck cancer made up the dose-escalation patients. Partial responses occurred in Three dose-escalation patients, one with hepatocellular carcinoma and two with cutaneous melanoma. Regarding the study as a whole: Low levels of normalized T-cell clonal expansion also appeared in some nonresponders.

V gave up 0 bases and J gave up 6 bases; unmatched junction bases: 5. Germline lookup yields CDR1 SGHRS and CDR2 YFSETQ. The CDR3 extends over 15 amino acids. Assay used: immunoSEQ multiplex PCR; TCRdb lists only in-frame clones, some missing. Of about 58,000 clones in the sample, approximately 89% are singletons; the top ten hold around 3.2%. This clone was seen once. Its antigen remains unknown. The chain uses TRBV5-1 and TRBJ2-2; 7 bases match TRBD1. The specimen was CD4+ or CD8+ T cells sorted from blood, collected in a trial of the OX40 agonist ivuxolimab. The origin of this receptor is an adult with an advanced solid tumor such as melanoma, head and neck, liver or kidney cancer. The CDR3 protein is CASSLVGTASGELFF. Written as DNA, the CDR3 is TGCGCCAGCAGCTTGGTTGGGACAGCATCCGGGGAGCTGTTTTTT.